The clone carrying this TCR beta chain has at least ten counts. Its antigen is unidentified. Regarding time point: sample taken at primary tumor resection. These data originate in a study of spatial heterogeneity in lung cancer. MiXCR, applied by TCRdb to the 5' RACE reads, yields one record per CDR3 protein. The data contain 9,500 or so distinct CDR3 sequences, about 12% of them singletons. Whole-study findings and limits: One measure, the expanded intratumoral alpha and beta TCR count, tracked tumor mutation counts.

The CDR3 consists of 13 residues. The V end was cut by 8 bases, the J end by 1 base, with 14 bases between. CDR1 and CDR2 from the germline V gene are SQVTM and ANQGSEA. The specimen comprised lung tumor tissue, sampled at surgery. The chain is built from TRBV29-1 and TRBJ1-1; maybe TRBD1 (6 bases). This TCR came from a male donor with early-stage non-small cell lung cancer. CDR3 protein: CSTRQDPNTEAFF. Here the CDR3 DNA reads TGCAGCACCCGACAGGACCCGAACACTGAAGCTTTCTTT.